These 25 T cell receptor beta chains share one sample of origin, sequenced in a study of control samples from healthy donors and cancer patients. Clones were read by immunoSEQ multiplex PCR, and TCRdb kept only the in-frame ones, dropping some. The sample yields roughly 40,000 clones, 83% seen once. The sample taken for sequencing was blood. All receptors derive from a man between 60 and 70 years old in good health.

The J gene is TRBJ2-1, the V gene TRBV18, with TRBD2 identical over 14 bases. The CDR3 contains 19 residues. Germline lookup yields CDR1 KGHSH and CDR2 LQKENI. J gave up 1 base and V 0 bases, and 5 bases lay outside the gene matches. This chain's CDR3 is CASSPPGLAGGLSYNEQFF. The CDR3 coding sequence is TGTGCCAGCTCACCACCCGGACTAGCGGGGGGCCTGTCCTACAATGAGCAGTTCTTC.

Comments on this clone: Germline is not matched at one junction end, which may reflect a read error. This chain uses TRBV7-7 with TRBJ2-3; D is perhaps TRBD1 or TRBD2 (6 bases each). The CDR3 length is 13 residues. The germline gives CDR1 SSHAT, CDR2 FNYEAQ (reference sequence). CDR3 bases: TGTGCTAGCAGCTGGGGGGCCACAGATACGCAGTATTTT. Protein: CASSWGATDTQYF.

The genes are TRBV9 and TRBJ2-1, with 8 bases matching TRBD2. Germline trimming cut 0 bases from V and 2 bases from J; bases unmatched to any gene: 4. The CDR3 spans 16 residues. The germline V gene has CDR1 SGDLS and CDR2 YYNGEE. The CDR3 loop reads CASSVGAGATYNEQFF. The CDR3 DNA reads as TGTGCCAGCAGCGTAGGAGCGGGAGCGACCTACAATGAGCAGTTCTTC.

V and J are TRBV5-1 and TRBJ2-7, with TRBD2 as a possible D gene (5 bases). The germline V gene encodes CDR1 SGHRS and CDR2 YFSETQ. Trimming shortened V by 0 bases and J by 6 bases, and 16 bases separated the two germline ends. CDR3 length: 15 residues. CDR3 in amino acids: CASSLALGAKGEQYF. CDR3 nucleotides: TGCGCCAGCAGCTTGGCTTTGGGAGCTAAGGGCGAGCAGTACTTC. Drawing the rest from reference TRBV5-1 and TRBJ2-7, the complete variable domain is KAGVTQTPRYLIKTRGQQVTLSCSPISGHRSVSWYQQTPGQGLQFLFEYFSETQRNKGNFPGRFSGRQFSNSRSEMNVSTLELGDSALYLCASSLALGAKGEQYFGPGTRLTVT.

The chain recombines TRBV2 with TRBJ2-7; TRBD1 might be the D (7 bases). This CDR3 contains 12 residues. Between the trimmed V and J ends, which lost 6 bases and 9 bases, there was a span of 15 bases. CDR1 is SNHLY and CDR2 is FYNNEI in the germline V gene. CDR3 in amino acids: CASSAGGPGQYF. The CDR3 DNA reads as TGTGCCAGCAGCGCAGGGGGGCCAGGGCAGTACTTC.

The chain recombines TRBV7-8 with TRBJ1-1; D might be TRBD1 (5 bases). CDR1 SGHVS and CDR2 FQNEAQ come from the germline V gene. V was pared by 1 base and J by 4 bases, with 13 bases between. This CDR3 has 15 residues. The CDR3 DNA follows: TGTGCCAGCAGCTTAGGCAGGGCCCTTGTCACTGAAGCTTTCTTT. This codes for CASSLGRALVTEAFF.

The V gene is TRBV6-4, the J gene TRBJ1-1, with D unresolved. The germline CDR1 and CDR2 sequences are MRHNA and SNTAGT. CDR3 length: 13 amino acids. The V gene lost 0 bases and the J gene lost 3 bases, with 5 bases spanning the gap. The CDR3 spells CASSDSKDTEAFF. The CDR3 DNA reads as TGTGCCAGCAGTGACTCGAAGGACACTGAAGCTTTCTTT.

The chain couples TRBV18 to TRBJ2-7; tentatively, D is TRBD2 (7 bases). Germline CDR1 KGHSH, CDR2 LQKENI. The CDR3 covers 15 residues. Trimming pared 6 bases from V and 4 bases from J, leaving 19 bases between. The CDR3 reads CASSLSGDTRYEQYF. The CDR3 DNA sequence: TGTGCCAGCTCCCTCAGCGGGGACACCAGATACGAGCAGTACTTC.

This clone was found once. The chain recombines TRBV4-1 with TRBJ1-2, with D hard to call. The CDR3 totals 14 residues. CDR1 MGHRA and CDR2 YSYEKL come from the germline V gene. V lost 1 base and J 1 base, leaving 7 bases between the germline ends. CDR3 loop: CASSQVPINYGYTF. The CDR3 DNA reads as TGCGCCAGCAGCCAAGTACCGATTAACTATGGCTACACCTTC.

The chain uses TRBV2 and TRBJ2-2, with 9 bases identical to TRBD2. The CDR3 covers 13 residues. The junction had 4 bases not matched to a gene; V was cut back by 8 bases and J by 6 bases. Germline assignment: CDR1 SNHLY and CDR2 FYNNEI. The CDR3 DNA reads TGTGCCAGCGGACTAGCGAGGGCCGGGGAGCTGTTTTTT. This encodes CASGLARAGELFF.

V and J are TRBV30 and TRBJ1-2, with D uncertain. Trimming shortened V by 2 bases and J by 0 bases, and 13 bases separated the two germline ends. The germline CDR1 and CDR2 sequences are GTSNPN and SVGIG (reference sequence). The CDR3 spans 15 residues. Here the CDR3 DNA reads TGTGCCTGGAGTCACCCCGGGATTTCTAACTATGGCTACACCTTC. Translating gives CAWSHPGISNYGYTF. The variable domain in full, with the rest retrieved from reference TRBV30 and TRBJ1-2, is SQTIHQWPATLVQPVGSPLSLECTVEGTSNPNLYWYRQAAGRGLQLLFYSVGIGQISSEVPQNLSASRPQDRQFILSSKKLLLSDSGFYLCAWSHPGISNYGYTFGSGTRLTVV.

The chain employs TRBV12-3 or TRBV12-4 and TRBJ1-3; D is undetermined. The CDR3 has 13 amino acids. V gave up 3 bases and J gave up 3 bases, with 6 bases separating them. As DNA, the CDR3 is TGTGCCAGCAGTTTGTTTGATGGAAACACCATATATTTT. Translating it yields CASSLFDGNTIYF.

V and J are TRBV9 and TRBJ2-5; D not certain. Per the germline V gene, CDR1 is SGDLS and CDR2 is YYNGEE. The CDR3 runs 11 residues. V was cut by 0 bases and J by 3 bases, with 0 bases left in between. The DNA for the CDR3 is TGTGCCAGCAGCGTAGAAGAGACCCAGTACTTC. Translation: CASSVEETQYF.

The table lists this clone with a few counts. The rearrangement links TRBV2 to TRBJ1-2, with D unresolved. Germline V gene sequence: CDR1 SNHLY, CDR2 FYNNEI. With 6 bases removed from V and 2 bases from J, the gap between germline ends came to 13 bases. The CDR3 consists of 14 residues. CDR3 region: CASRGPRINYGYTF. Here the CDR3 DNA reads TGTGCCAGCAGAGGTCCTCGCATCAACTATGGCTACACCTTC.

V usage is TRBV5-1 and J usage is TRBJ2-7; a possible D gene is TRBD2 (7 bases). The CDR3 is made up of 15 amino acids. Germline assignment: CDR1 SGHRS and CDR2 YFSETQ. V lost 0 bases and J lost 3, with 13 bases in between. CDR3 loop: CASSLVGGQSYEQYF. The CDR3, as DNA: TGCGCCAGCAGCTTGGTCGGGGGGCAAAGCTACGAGCAGTACTTC.

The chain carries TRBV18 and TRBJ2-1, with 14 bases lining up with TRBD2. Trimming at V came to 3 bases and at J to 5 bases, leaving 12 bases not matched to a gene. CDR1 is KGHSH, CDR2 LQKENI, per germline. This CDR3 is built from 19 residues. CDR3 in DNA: TGTGCCAGCTCACCCCGGACTAGCGGGAGGCTCGGGGGGGACAATGAGCAGTTCTTC. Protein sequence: CASSPRTSGRLGGDNEQFF.

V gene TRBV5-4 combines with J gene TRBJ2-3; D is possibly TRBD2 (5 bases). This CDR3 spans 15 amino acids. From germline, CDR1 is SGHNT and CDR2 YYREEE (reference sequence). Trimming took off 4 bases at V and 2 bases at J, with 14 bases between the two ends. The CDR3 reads CASSPGRGSTDTQYF. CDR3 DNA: TGTGCCAGCAGCCCCGGTCGCGGGTCCACAGATACGCAGTATTTT.

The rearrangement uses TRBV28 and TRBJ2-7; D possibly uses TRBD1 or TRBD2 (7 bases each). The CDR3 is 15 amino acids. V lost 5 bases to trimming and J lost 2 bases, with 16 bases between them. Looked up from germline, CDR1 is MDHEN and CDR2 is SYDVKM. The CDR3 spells CASSKQTGRAYEQYF. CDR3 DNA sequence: TGTGCCAGCAGTAAACAGACAGGGAGGGCCTACGAGCAGTACTTC. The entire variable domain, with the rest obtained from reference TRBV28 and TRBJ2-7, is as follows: DVKVTQSSRYLVKRTGEKVFLECVQDMDHENMFWYRQDPGLGLRLIYFSYDVKMKEKGDIPEGYSVSREKKERFSLILESASTNQTSMYLCASSKQTGRAYEQYFGPGTRLTVT.

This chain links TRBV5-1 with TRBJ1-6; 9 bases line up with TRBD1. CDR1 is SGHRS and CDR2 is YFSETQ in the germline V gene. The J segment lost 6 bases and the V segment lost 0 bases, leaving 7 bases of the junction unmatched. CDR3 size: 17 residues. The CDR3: CASSLESPGQGNSPLHF. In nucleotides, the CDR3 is TGCGCCAGCAGCTTGGAATCCCCGGGACAGGGTAATTCACCCCTCCACTTT. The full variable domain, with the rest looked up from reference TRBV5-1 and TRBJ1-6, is KAGVTQTPRYLIKTRGQQVTLSCSPISGHRSVSWYQQTPGQGLQFLFEYFSETQRNKGNFPGRFSGRQFSNSRSEMNVSTLELGDSALYLCASSLESPGQGNSPLHFGNGTRLTVT.

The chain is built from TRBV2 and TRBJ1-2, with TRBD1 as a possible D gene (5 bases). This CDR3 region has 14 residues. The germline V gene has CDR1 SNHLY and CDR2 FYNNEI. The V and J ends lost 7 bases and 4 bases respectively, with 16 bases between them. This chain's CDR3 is CASTKGTVTYGYTF. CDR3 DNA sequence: TGTGCCAGCACGAAAGGGACGGTGACCTATGGCTACACCTTC. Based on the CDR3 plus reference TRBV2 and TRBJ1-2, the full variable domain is EPEVTQTPSHQVTQMGQEVILRCVPISNHLYFYWYRQILGQKVEFLVSFYNNEISEKSEIFDDQFSVERPDGSNFTLKIRSTKLEDSAMYFCASTKGTVTYGYTFGSGTRLTVV.

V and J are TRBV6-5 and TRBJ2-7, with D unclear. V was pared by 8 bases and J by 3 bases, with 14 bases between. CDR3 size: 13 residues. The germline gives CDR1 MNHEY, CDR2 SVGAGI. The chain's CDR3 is CASSSPGNYEQYF. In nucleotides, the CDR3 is TGTGCCAGCTCGTCTCCAGGAAACTACGAGCAGTACTTC.

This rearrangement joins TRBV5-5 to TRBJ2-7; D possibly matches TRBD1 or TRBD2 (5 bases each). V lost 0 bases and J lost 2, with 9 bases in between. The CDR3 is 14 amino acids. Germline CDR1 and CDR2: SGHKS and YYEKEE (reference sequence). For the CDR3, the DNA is TGTGCCAGCAGCTTGGGAGGGGTCACCTACGAGCAGTACTTC. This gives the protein CASSLGGVTYEQYF.

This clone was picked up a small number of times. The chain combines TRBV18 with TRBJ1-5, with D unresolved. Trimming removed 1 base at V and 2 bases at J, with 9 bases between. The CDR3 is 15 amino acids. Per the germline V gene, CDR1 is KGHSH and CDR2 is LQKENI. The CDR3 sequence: CASSPLRGGNQPQHF. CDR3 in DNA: TGTGCCAGCTCACCACTTCGGGGTGGCAATCAGCCCCAGCATTTT.

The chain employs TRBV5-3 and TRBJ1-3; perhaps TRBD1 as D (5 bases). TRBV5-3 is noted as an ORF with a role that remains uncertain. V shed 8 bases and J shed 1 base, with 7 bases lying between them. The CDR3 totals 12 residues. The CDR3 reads CASKGSGNTIYF. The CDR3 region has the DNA TGTGCCAGCAAGGGGTCTGGAAACACCATATATTTT.

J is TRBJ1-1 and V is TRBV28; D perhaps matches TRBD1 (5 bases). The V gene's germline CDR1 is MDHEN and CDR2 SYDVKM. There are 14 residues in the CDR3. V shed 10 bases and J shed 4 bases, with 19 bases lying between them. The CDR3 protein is CATEEGRVSTEAFF. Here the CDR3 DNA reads TGTGCCACCGAAGAGGGGAGGGTGAGCACTGAAGCTTTCTTT.